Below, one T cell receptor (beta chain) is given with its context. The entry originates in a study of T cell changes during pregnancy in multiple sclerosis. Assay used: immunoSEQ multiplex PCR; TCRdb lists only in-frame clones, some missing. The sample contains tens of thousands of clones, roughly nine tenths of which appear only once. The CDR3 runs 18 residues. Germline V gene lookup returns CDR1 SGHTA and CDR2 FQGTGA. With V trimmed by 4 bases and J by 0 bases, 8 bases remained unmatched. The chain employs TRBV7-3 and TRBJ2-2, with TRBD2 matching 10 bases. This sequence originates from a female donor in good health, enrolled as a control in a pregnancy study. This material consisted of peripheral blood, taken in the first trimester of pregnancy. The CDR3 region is CASSSQGTSAANTGELFF. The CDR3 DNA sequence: TGTGCCAGCAGCTCCCAAGGGACTAGCGCCGCGAACACCGGGGAGCTGTTTTTT.